The 14 T cell receptor beta chains below come from one sample, sequenced in a study of breast tumors, draining lymph nodes, adjacent tissues. TCRdb redid the calling of the multiplex PCR reads with MiXCR, one entry per CDR3 protein. The repertoire consists of 160,000 or so distinct CDR3 sequences, with around 35% occurring once and the leading ten covering less than 4%. Samples came from axillary lymph nodes draining the breast cancer. The sample consisted of axillary lymph node tissue. These receptors originate from a female donor with breast cancer. Some clones in this sample may be carry-over from other donors' samples.

This clonotype occurred many times. This sequence joins TRBV30 and TRBJ1-5, with 7 bases lining up with TRBD1. The CDR3 spans 15 residues. The V gene end was trimmed by 1 base and the J gene end by 6 bases; junction bases not matched to a gene: 9. The germline CDR1 and CDR2 sequences are GTSNPN and SVGIG (reference sequence). The CDR3 spells CAWSGLAGGPQPQHF. CDR3 DNA: TGTGCCTGGAGTGGTCTGGCAGGGGGGCCTCAGCCCCAGCATTTT.

V is TRBV2 and J is TRBJ2-7; 9 bases map to TRBD1. Germline V gene sequence: CDR1 SNHLY, CDR2 FYNNEI. With 9 bases clipped from V and 7 bases from J, the junction kept 13 bases outside the gene matches. The CDR3 runs 14 residues. CDR3 region: CARRDREGLFEQYF. As DNA, the CDR3 is TGTGCCAGAAGGGACAGGGAAGGTTTATTTGAGCAGTACTTC. The full variable domain, in which reference TRBV2 and TRBJ2-7 provide the parts outside the CDR3, is EPEVTQTPSHQVTQMGQEVILRCVPISNHLYFYWYRQILGQKVEFLVSFYNNEISEKSEIFDDQFSVERPDGSNFTLKIRSTKLEDSAMYFCARRDREGLFEQYFGPGTRLTVT.

This clonotype was detected many times. Written as DNA, the CDR3 is TGTGCCAGCAGTCCCGGTCATTGGGCGGACGGCTACACCTTC. This gives the protein CASSPGHWADGYTF. This chain links TRBV6-5 with TRBJ1-2; D is unresolved. Trimming stripped 5 bases from V and 8 bases from J, with 18 bases between. Germline lookup yields CDR1 MNHEY and CDR2 SVGAGI. This CDR3 spans 14 amino acids.

Many counts were recorded for this clonotype. This chain links TRBV27 with TRBJ2-1; D might be TRBD2 (5 bases). Per the germline V gene, CDR1 is MNHEY and CDR2 is SMNVEV (reference sequence). This CDR3 spans 13 amino acids. The ends were cut back, 3 bases at V and 7 bases at J, with 10 bases in the middle. CDR3 in amino acids: CASSFFRGNEQFF. In nucleotides, the CDR3 is TGTGCCAGCAGTTTTTTCCGCGGGAATGAGCAGTTCTTC.

This clonotype occurred a few times. The chain carries TRBV27 and TRBJ2-3; 8 bases map to TRBD2. Germline assignment: CDR1 MNHEY and CDR2 SMNVEV (reference sequence). Trimming took 0 bases from V and 5 from J; bases not matched to a gene: 7. The CDR3 runs 16 residues. This CDR3 is CASSLSLTSVLDTQYF. The CDR3, as DNA: TGTGCCAGCAGTTTATCCCTGACTAGCGTGCTAGATACGCAGTATTTT.

This clonotype was observed a single time. One junction end does not reproduce the germline sequence, and a read error may be involved. This chain links TRBV15 with TRBJ1-2; no clear D gene. The germline CDR1 and CDR2 sequences are LNHNV and YYDKDF (reference sequence). The CDR3 length is 13 residues. The CDR3 DNA reads TGTGCCGCCAGCAGTGACTGGGTGTATGGCTACACCTTC. Amino acid sequence: CAASSDWVYGYTF.

This clonotype appeared many times. The chain employs TRBV27 and TRBJ2-7; D is unclear. Trimming shortened V by 5 bases and J by 6 bases, and 17 bases separated the two germline ends. The CDR3 length is 14 residues. Germline loops: CDR1 MNHEY, CDR2 SMNVEV (reference sequence). As DNA, the CDR3 is TGTGCCAGCAGTCCCCCCCCAGGTCAAGGCGAGCAGTACTTC. As protein: CASSPPPGQGEQYF.

This clonotype was seen repeatedly, ten times or more. The V and J genes are TRBV2 and TRBJ2-5; possibly TRBD1 for D (6 bases). Trimming pared 4 bases from V and 5 bases from J, leaving 17 bases between. The CDR3 runs 15 residues. In germline, CDR1 is SNHLY, CDR2 FYNNEI. CDR3: CASSAGAHGSETQYF. CDR3 nucleotide sequence: TGTGCCAGCAGTGCAGGGGCCCATGGGTCGGAGACCCAGTACTTC. Filled out from reference TRBV2 and TRBJ2-5, the complete variable domain reads EPEVTQTPSHQVTQMGQEVILRCVPISNHLYFYWYRQILGQKVEFLVSFYNNEISEKSEIFDDQFSVERPDGSNFTLKIRSTKLEDSAMYFCASSAGAHGSETQYFGPGTRLLVL.

V gene TRBV11-2 combines with J gene TRBJ1-1, with D maybe TRBD1 (6 bases). In germline, CDR1 is SGHAT, CDR2 FQNNGV. This CDR3 has 13 amino acids. With 1 base removed from V and 9 bases from J, the gap between germline ends came to 12 bases. The DNA of the CDR3 is TGTGCCAGCAGCTTAGGGGGTCGGGACAAAGCTTTCTTT. Residues: CASSLGGRDKAFF.

For this clonotype: A much larger clone is a single base away; this may be a read error. The rearrangement uses TRBV9 and TRBJ1-2; TRBD1 might be the D (5 bases). CDR1 and CDR2 (germline): SGDLS, YYNGEE. CDR3 length equals 15 residues. CDR3 nucleotides: TGTGCCAGCCAACCGGGCCGGGGCCCAAACTATGGCTCCACCTTC. This gives the protein CASQPGRGPNYGSTF.

CDR3: CAISEPGLARSEQYF. The CDR3 DNA sequence: TGTGCCATCAGTGAGCCGGGACTAGCGAGAAGCGAGCAGTACTTC. The chain has TRBV10-3 and TRBJ2-7, with 10 bases matching TRBD2. Germline V lookup: CDR1 ENHRY, CDR2 SYGVKD. J gave up 6 bases and V 2 bases, and 7 bases lay outside the gene matches. The CDR3 totals 15 residues.

On this clonotype itself: This sequence may be a read error, since a much larger clone differs from it by one base. This chain joins TRBV6-1 and TRBJ2-3; D assignment may be TRBD1 or TRBD2 (6 bases each). The CDR3 length is 15 residues. Germline V gene lookup returns CDR1 MNHNS and CDR2 SASEGT. Between the trimmed V and J ends, which lost 7 bases and 2 bases, there was a span of 16 bases. CDR3: CASIRGPSLTDTQYF. CDR3 nucleotide sequence: TGTGCCAGCATCCGGGGGCCGTCACTCACAGATACGCAGTATTTT.

This clonotype was picked up a small number of times. An end of the junction does not agree with germline; a read error may underlie this. V usage is TRBV7-8 and J usage is TRBJ2-7; no clear D. This CDR3 contains 14 residues. Per the germline V gene, CDR1 is SGHVS and CDR2 is FQNEAQ. In DNA form, the CDR3 reads TGCGCCAGCAGCCAAGCCACTAACTATTACGAGCAGTACTTC. It specifies CASSQATNYYEQYF.

As for this clonotype: This may be a read error: a much more frequent sequence differs by one nucleotide. The V gene is TRBV18, the J gene TRBJ2-7; the D gene is possibly TRBD2 (6 bases). The CDR3 loop spans 15 amino acids. Trimming took 1 base from V and 8 from J, leaving 18 bases between them. CDR1 is KGHSH and CDR2 is LQKENI in the germline V gene. The CDR3 DNA reads TGTGCCAGCTCACCACGGCCTAACGGGGAGGTGCAGCAGTACTTC. This encodes CASSPRPNGEVQQYF.